Sequencing of this TCR beta chain was carried out in a study of blood T cell repertoires in COVID-19. At the level of the study: Whether acute or convalescent, the COVID-19 samples came from the United States, Italy and Spain.

The CDR3 spans 15 residues. Germline-derived CDR1 and CDR2 are LGHDT and YNNKEL (reference sequence). V lost 1 base, J lost 0 bases, and 7 bases lay in between. The method was immunoSEQ multiplex PCR; TCRdb's version includes in-frame clones alone and lacks a portion of them. The table shows approximately 90,000 clones, with over 70% occurring only once. The material sequenced was peripheral blood. The TCR was taken from a man at least 80 years old with active or convalescent COVID-19. The rearrangement joins TRBV3-1 (or the pseudogene TRBV3-2) to TRBJ2-1; D is uncertain. CDR3 DNA sequence: TGTGCCAGCAGCCAAGGAAGCGACTCCTACAATGAGCAGTTCTTC. This encodes CASSQGSDSYNEQFF.